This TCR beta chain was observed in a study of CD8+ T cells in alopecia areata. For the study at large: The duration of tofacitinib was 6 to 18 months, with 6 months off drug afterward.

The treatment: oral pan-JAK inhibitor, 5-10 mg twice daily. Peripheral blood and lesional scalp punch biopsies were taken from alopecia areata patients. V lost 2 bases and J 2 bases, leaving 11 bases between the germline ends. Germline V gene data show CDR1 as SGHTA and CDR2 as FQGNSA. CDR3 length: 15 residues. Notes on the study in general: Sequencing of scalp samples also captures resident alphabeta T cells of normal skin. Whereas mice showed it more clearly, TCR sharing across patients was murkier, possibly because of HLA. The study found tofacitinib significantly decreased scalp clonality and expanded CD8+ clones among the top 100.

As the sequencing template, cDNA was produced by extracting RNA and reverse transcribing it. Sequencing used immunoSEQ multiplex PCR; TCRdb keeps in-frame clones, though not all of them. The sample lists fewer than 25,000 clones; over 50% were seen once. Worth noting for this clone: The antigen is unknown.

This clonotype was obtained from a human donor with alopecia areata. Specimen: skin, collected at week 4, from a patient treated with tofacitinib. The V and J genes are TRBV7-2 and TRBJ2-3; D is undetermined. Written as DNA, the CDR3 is TGTGCCAGCAGCTTAACAGCGATCTACACAGATACGCAGTATTTT. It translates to CASSLTAIYTDTQYF. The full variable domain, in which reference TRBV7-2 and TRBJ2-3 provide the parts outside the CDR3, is GAGVSQSPSNKVTEKGKDVELRCDPISGHTALYWYRQSLGQGLEFLIYFQGNSAPDKSGLPSDRFSAERTGGSVSTLTIQRTQQEDSAVYLCASSLTAIYTDTQYFGPGTRLTVL.